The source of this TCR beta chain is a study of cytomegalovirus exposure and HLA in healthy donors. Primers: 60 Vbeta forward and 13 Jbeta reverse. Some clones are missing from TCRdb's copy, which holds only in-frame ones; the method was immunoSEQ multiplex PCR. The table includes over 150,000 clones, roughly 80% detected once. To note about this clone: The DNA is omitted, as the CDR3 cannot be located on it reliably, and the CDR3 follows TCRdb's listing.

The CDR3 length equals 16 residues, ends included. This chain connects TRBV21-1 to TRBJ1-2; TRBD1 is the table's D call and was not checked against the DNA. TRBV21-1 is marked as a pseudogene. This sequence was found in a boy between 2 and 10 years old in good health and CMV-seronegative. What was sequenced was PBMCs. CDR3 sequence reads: CASSKPWAMGNYGYTF.